This T cell receptor beta chain comes out of a study of control samples from healthy donors and cancer patients. Data came from immunoSEQ multiplex PCR; TCRdb stores just in-frame clones and leaves some out. The table lists around 20,000 clones, roughly four fifths of them singletons. CDR1 is SGHDT, CDR2 YYEEEE, per germline. The CDR3 runs to 18 residues. V dropped 4 bases and J dropped 2 bases, with 23 bases sitting between them. The receptor comes from a man older than 75 with head and neck cancer. The V call is TRBV5-6, the J call TRBJ2-3; maybe TRBD2 (5 bases). Sequencing was carried out using PBMCs. CDR3 DNA: TGTGCCAGCAGCCACACGGAAGGACCGACTACTATCACAGATACGCAGTATTTT. This encodes CASSHTEGPTTITDTQYF.